The clone carrying this T cell receptor (beta chain) was observed a handful of times. As yet, its antigen is unknown. The data were taken from a study of cytomegalovirus exposure and HLA in healthy donors. In the study overall: From donors who were HLA-typed, an early data release held 70 million to 90 million unique TCRs. Whole-study findings and limits: High specificity and sensitivity for cytomegalovirus status were reported for the classifier. According to the study, 160 or so TCR beta chains were cytomegalovirus-associated. Most of the TCR beta V segments (in an earlier analysis) were productive either about 90% or about 30% of the time.

PCR amplification relied on 60 Vbeta primers (plus 13 Jbeta primers). The protocol was immunoSEQ multiplex PCR, while the TCRdb copy is restricted to in-frame clones and leaves out a portion. In the table there are 110,000 to 150,000 clones, approximately 83% of which are singletons. The CDR3 consists of 14 residues. Germline V gives CDR1 MNHEY, CDR2 SMNVEV (reference sequence). Trimming removed 2 bases at V and 5 bases at J, with 10 bases between. The chain carries TRBV27 and TRBJ1-5, with D maybe TRBD1 (6 bases). The sequence was collected from a woman in her thirties or forties in good health and CMV-seronegative. The sample taken for sequencing was PBMCs. The CDR3 loop is CASSLTGWDQPQHF. The CDR3 DNA follows: TGTGCCAGCAGTTTAACAGGGTGGGATCAGCCCCAGCATTTT.